This TCR beta chain emerged from a study of spatial heterogeneity in lung cancer. This clonotype was counted ten times or more. Time point here: blood at routine non-recurrence follow-up after resection. The CDR3 is 13 amino acids. V was cut by 3 bases and J by 8 bases, with 14 bases left in between. Looked up from germline, CDR1 is SGHRS and CDR2 is YFSETQ. Each CDR3 protein is one row after TCRdb ran MiXCR on the 5' RACE reads. Of some 30,000 distinct CDR3 sequences in the sample, over 5% were seen once. The input for sequencing was PBMCs, taken at follow-up. V and J are TRBV5-1 and TRBJ1-2; D is unclear. The clonotype originates from a female donor with early-stage non-small cell lung cancer. The CDR3 nucleotides read TGCGCCAGCAGCTCCTTAGGTGGGGAGGGCTACACCTTC. Translated, it gives CASSSLGGEGYTF.